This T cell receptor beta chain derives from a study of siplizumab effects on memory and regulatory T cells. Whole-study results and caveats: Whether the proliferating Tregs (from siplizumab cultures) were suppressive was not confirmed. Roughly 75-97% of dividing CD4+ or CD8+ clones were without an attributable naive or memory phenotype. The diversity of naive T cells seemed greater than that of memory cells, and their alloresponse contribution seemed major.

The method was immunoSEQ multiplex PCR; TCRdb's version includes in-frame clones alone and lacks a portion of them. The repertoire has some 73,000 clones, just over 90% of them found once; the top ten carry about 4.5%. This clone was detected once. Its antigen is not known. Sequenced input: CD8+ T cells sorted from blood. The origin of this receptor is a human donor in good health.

The CDR3 region has the DNA TGTGCTAGTGGTTTGGCAGGGAACTATGGCTACACCTTC. This gives the protein CASGLAGNYGYTF. V is TRBV12-5 and J is TRBJ1-2; perhaps TRBD1 as D (5 bases). The V end was cut by 1 base, the J end by 2 bases, with 5 bases between. The CDR3 is made up of 13 amino acids. Germline V CDR1 and CDR2: LGHNT, FRNRAP.